A selection of T cell receptor beta chains follows, all from one sample in a study of cytomegalovirus exposure and HLA in healthy donors. TCRdb's table, derived via immunoSEQ multiplex PCR, lists solely in-frame clones and lacks some. The table records around 150,000 clones, 77% of them present only once. Sequenced material: PBMCs. Receptors originate from a woman in her twenties or thirties in good health and CMV-seronegative. CDR3s include the opening cysteine and the closing phenylalanine or tryptophan. The D gene is left open where the match is weak. Size is stated for part of the rows, as once, few or many counts, or as a class when the clone is expanded.

d_call,v_call,clone_size,j_call,cdr3_aa,cdr3_nt
.,TRBV27,few,TRBJ1-1,CASSLKGDTEAFF,TGTGCCAGCAGTTTAAAGGGGGACACTGAAGCTTTCTTT
.,TRBV27,.,TRBJ1-2,CASSSGGTGLYGYTF,TGTGCCAGCAGTTCGGGAGGAACAGGCCTCTATGGCTACACCTTC
.,TRBV5-1,.,TRBJ1-3,CASSLVSGLGSGNTIYF,TGCGCCAGCAGCTTGGTCTCAGGTTTGGGCTCTGGAAACACCATATATTTT
.,TRBV9,once,TRBJ1-2,CASTMWGQNYGYTF,TGTGCCAGCACCATGTGGGGCCAGAACTATGGCTACACCTTC
TRBD2,TRBV12-5,few,TRBJ2-5,CASGLASGGGETQYF,TGTGCTAGTGGTTTGGCTAGCGGGGGGGGAGAGACCCAGTACTTC
TRBD1,TRBV14,.,TRBJ1-1,CASSPDRGLSNTEAFF,TGTGCCAGCAGTCCGGACAGGGGGCTAAGTAACACTGAAGCTTTCTTT
TRBD2,TRBV5-6,many,TRBJ2-1,CASSLELAGGISYNEQFF,TGTGCCAGCAGCTTGGAACTAGCGGGGGGCATCTCCTACAATGAGCAGTTCTTC
TRBD2,TRBV18,.,TRBJ2-7,CASSPGTSEVYEQYF,TGTGCCAGCTCGCCAGGGACTAGCGAGGTCTACGAGCAGTACTTC
.,TRBV6-4,.,TRBJ1-2,CASSDSTGSGYTF,TGTGCCAGCAGTGACTCAACGGGATCTGGCTACACCTTC
TRBD2,TRBV6-1,.,TRBJ2-2,CASSEAWTSGVNTGELFF,TGTGCCAGCAGTGAAGCGTGGACTAGCGGGGTGAACACCGGGGAGCTGTTTTTT
TRBD1,TRBV5-1,.,TRBJ1-1,CASSSVLSGGNTEAFF,TGCGCCAGCAGCTCGGTTCTGTCAGGGGGGAACACTGAAGCTTTCTTT
.,TRBV5-1,.,TRBJ2-5,CASSLSGWETQYF,TGCGCCAGCAGCTTGTCAGGGTGGGAGACCCAGTACTTC
.,TRBV6-1,.,TRBJ1-1,CASASLVALNTEAFF,TGTGCCAGCGCCTCACTTGTTGCGCTGAACACTGAAGCTTTCTTT
.,TRBV5-1,few,TRBJ1-2,CASSLEPGGNYGYTF,TGCGCCAGCAGCTTGGAACCGGGGGGTAACTATGGCTACACCTTC
.,TRBV9,.,TRBJ1-1,CASVPPDGVQAFF,TGTGCCAGCGTCCCGCCGGACGGGGTTCAAGCTTTCTTT
.,TRBV5-6,once,TRBJ1-4,CASSLRLRLEEKLFF,TGTGCCAGCAGCCTCCGGTTGAGGTTGGAAGAAAAACTGTTTTTT
TRBD1,TRBV2,few,TRBJ1-1,CASTQYRGTGGLEAFF,TGTGCCAGCACCCAATATAGGGGGACAGGGGGCCTTGAAGCTTTCTTT
TRBD2,TRBV5-1,once,TRBJ2-7,CASSSDGTSVTYEQYF,TGCGCCAGCAGCTCCGACGGGACTAGCGTAACCTACGAGCAGTACTTC
.,TRBV30,.,TRBJ1-2,CAWRKGLSGYTF,TGTGCCTGGAGGAAGGGACTGTCTGGCTACACCTTC
.,TRBV9,.,TRBJ1-5,CASSRTGGNQPQHF,TGTGCCAGCAGCCGGACCGGGGGTAACCAGCCCCAGCATTTT
.,TRBV25-1,once,TRBJ1-1,CASSYSGGGYLLNTEAFF,TGTGCCAGCAGTTACAGCGGGGGGGGGTACTTACTTAACACTGAAGCTTTCTTT
TRBD1,TRBV5-1,.,TRBJ1-1,CASSPGTGGADTEAFF,TGCGCCAGCAGCCCGGGGACAGGGGGCGCCGACACTGAAGCTTTCTTT
.,TRBV27,few,TRBJ1-1,CASSLGLHTEAFF,TGTGCCAGCAGTTTAGGGCTTCACACTGAAGCTTTCTTT
TRBD2,TRBV9,.,TRBJ2-3,CASSVAGGQADTQYF,TGTGCCAGCAGCGTAGCGGGGGGGCAGGCAGATACGCAGTATTTT
.,TRBV9,.,TRBJ1-1,CASSVEDSSGGPTEAFF,TGTGCCAGCAGCGTAGAGGATTCTAGCGGGGGGCCCACTGAAGCTTTCTTT
TRBD2,TRBV5-1,.,TRBJ2-3,CASSLAGNPTDTQYF,TGCGCCAGCAGCTTAGCGGGGAACCCCACAGATACGCAGTATTTT
TRBD2,TRBV7-9,.,TRBJ2-3,CASRGLAGGDTQYF,TGTGCCAGCAGGGGACTAGCGGGGGGAGATACGCAGTATTTT
TRBD2,TRBV19,few,TRBJ2-2,CASSPSGSGVAGELFF,TGTGCCAGTAGTCCCTCGGGTAGCGGGGTCGCCGGGGAGCTGTTTTTT
.,TRBV7-9,.,TRBJ1-6,CASSLVVAGPVLNSPLHF,TGTGCCAGCAGCTTAGTGGTGGCAGGGCCCGTCTTAAATTCACCCCTCCACTTT
.,TRBV7-9,.,TRBJ2-1,CASSLAGRYNEQFF,TGTGCCAGCAGCTTAGCGGGGAGGTACAATGAGCAGTTCTTC
.,TRBV11-3,.,TRBJ2-2,CASSKGSPGELFF,TGTGCCAGCAGCAAGGGGTCCCCCGGGGAGCTGTTTTTT
.,TRBV28,.,TRBJ1-5,CASTQGTSSNQPQHF,TGTGCCAGCACCCAGGGAACCAGTAGCAATCAGCCCCAGCATTTT
.,TRBV9,.,TRBJ1-6,CASSASPGGGNSPLHF,TGTGCCAGCAGCGCATCTCCGGGGGGGGGAAATTCACCCCTCCACTTT
.,TRBV6-6,.,TRBJ1-2,CASTRGTPNYGYTF,TGTGCCAGCACCAGGGGCACACCCAACTATGGCTACACCTTC
TRBD2,TRBV6-4,.,TRBJ2-1,CASSVETSGGAYEQFF,TGTGCCAGCAGTGTCGAAACTAGCGGGGGGGCGTATGAGCAGTTCTTC